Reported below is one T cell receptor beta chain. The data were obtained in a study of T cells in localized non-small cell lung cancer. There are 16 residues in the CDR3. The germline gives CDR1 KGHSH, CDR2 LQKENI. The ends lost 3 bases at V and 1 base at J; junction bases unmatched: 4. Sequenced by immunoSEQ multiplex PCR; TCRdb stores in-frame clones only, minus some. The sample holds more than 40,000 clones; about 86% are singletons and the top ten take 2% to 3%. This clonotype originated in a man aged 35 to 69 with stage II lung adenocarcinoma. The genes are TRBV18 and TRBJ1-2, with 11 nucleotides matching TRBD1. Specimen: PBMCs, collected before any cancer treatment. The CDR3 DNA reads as TGTGCCAGCTCACCCGGACAGGGGGCGATTAACTATGGCTACACCTTC. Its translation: CASSPGQGAINYGYTF.